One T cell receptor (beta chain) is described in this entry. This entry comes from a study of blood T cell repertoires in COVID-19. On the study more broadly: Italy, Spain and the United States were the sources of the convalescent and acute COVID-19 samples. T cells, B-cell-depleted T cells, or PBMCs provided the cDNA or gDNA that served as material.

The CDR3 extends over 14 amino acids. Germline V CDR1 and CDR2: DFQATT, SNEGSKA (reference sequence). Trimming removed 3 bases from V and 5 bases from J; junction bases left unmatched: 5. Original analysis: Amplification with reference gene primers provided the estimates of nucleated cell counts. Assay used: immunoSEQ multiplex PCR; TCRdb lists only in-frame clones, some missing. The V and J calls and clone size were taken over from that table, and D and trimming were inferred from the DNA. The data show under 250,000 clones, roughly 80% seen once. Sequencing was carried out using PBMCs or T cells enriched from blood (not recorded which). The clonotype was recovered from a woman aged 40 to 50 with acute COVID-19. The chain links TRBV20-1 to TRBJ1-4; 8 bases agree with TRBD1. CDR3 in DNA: TGCAGTGCTAGTTCCGGGACAGGCAATGAAAAACTGTTTTTT. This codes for CSASSGTGNEKLFF.